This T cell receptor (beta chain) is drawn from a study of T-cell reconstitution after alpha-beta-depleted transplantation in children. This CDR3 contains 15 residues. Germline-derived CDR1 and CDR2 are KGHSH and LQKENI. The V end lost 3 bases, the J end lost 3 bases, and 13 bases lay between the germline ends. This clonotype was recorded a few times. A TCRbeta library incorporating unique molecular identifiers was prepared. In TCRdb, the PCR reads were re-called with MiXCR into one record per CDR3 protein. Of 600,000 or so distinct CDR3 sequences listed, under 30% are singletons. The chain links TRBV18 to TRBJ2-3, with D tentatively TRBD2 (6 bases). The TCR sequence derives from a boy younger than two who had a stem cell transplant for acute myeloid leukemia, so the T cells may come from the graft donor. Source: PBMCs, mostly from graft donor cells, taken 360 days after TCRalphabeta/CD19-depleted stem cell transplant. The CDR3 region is CASSPPTRRTDTQYF. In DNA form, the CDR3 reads TGTGCCAGCTCACCTCCGACTAGGAGGACAGATACGCAGTATTTT.